The 32 T cell receptor beta chains below come from one sample, sequenced in a study of blood T cell repertoires in COVID-19. Measured with immunoSEQ multiplex PCR; TCRdb has only the in-frame clones, and not every one. The table shows about 250,000 clones, with approximately 85% occurring only once. The sample taken for sequencing was peripheral blood. The receptors originated from a woman in her twenties or thirties with acute or convalescent COVID-19.

The V and J genes are TRBV6-6 and TRBJ2-1; 12 nucleotides line up with TRBD2. From germline, CDR1 is MNHNY and CDR2 SVGAGI (reference sequence). With V trimmed by 5 bases and J by 7 bases, 12 bases remained unmatched. The CDR3 extends over 17 amino acids. The CDR3 is CASSRASGRALGNEQFF. The DNA of the CDR3 is TGTGCCAGCAGTCGAGCTAGCGGGAGGGCCTTAGGAAATGAGCAGTTCTTC.

This clone was detected once. Mismatch with germline at one junction end may stem from a read error. V is TRBV13 and J is TRBJ2-7; D is perhaps TRBD2 (6 bases). In germline, CDR1 is PRHDT, CDR2 FYEKMQ (reference sequence). The CDR3 has 15 residues. The CDR3 DNA reads as TGTGCCAGCAGCTTCGGTGATTCGCGGGGCGCGCCCCCTGACTTC. Encoded protein: CASSFGDSRGAPPDF.

The chain employs TRBV18 and TRBJ1-5; tentatively, D is TRBD1 (5 bases). CDR1 and CDR2 (germline): KGHSH, LQKENI. The germline V and J ends were trimmed by 3 bases and 14 bases, with 14 bases remaining between them. The CDR3 is 12 amino acids. CDR3 sequence: CASSPGHALKHF. In nucleotides, the CDR3 is TGTGCCAGCTCACCCGGACATGCACTCAAGCATTTT.

V gene TRBV29-1 combines with J gene TRBJ1-1, with TRBD1 matching over 8 bases. Germline trimming cut 2 bases from V and 5 bases from J; bases unmatched to any gene: 7. CDR1 is SQVTM, CDR2 ANQGSEA, per germline. This CDR3 has 14 amino acids. For the CDR3, the DNA is TGCAGCGTTGAAAATGACAGGGGATCAACTGAAGCTTTCTTT. Translating gives CSVENDRGSTEAFF.

The chain is built from TRBV30 and TRBJ2-7; TRBD2 might be the D (6 bases). CDR1 GTSNPN and CDR2 SVGIG come from the germline V gene (reference sequence). The CDR3 sequence is 15 residues long. Trimming removed 0 bases from V and 3 bases from J, with 15 bases in between. The CDR3 region has the DNA TGTGCCTGGAGTGTAGCGACTAGTCCCTACTACGAGCAGTACTTC. Its translation is CAWSVATSPYYEQYF.

The rearrangement joins TRBV12-3 or TRBV12-4 to TRBJ2-3, with a possible D match to TRBD2 (6 bases). The CDR3 is 13 residues long. Trimming cost V 7 bases and J 2 bases, with 10 bases left between them. The CDR3 sequence: CASTRGSTDTQYF. Here the CDR3 DNA reads TGTGCCAGCACGCGGGGTTCCACAGATACGCAGTATTTT.

This chain links TRBV3-1 (or the pseudogene TRBV3-2) with TRBJ2-1, with 14 bases fitting TRBD2. The CDR3 contains 17 residues. The germline V gene encodes CDR1 LGHDT and CDR2 YNNKEL (reference sequence). The V gene end was trimmed by 1 base and the J gene end by 4 bases; junction bases not matched to a gene: 3. The CDR3 nucleotides read TGTGCCAGCAGCCAAGGCGGGACTAGCGGGAGATACAATGAGCAGTTCTTC. Amino acids: CASSQGGTSGRYNEQFF.

The rearrangement joins TRBV7-2 to TRBJ2-1, with a tentative D call TRBD1 (5 bases). This CDR3 is 15 amino acids long. Germline V gene lookup returns CDR1 SGHTA and CDR2 FQGNSA. V dropped 0 bases and J dropped 1 base, with 7 bases sitting between them. CDR3 amino acids: CASSLARQSYNEQFF. CDR3 nucleotides: TGTGCCAGCAGCTTAGCGAGACAGTCCTACAATGAGCAGTTCTTC.

The chain is built from TRBV12-3 or TRBV12-4 and TRBJ2-4; D gene ambiguous. The CDR3 totals 11 residues. V lost 3 bases, J lost 6 bases, and 3 bases lay in between. The DNA for the CDR3 is TGTGCCAGCAGTTTCGGAAACATTCAGTACTTC. Residues: CASSFGNIQYF.

The chain links TRBV5-1 to TRBJ1-1; D not resolved. V lost 4 bases to trimming and J lost 0 bases, with 16 bases between them. Germline CDR1 reads SGHRS; CDR2 reads YFSETQ. This CDR3 is 16 amino acids long. The CDR3 here is CASSPLVNSLNTEAFF. CDR3 nucleotide sequence: TGCGCCAGCAGCCCCCTTGTGAACAGCTTGAACACTGAAGCTTTCTTT.

The chain uses TRBV6-5 and TRBJ1-5, with D unclear. CDR1 is MNHEY and CDR2 is SVGAGI in the germline V gene. The CDR3 runs to 14 residues. V lost 6 bases and J lost 4, with 13 bases in between. In DNA form, the CDR3 reads TGTGCCAGCAGGGAGCCTGGAGGGAATCAGCCCCAGCATTTT. It specifies CASREPGGNQPQHF.

The J gene is TRBJ1-1, the V gene TRBV25-1; D might be TRBD1 (6 bases). V lost 7 bases and J lost 10, with 13 bases in between. The CDR3 covers 11 residues. Germline-derived CDR1 and CDR2 are MGHDK and SYGVNS. The CDR3 sequence: CASIRGGAAFF. The CDR3 nucleotides are TGTGCCAGCATACGAGGGGGAGCAGCTTTCTTT.

The rearrangement uses TRBV9 and TRBJ2-7, with D possibly matching TRBD1 (6 bases). The CDR3 consists of 14 residues. V was clipped by 0 bases and J by 0 bases, with 7 bases between them. The germline gives CDR1 SGDLS, CDR2 YYNGEE. The CDR3 nucleotides are TGTGCCAGCAGCGTAGAGGACAGCTCCTACGAGCAGTACTTC. This translates into CASSVEDSSYEQYF.

The chain recombines TRBV27 with TRBJ2-3; possible D gene TRBD2, 5 bases. CDR1 and CDR2 (germline): MNHEY, SMNVEV (reference sequence). Trimming removed 7 bases from V and 3 bases from J, with 11 bases in between. The CDR3 extends over 13 amino acids. Here the CDR3 reads CASKEDLTDTQYF. The CDR3 DNA reads as TGTGCCAGCAAGGAGGATTTGACAGATACGCAGTATTTT.

The chain links TRBV5-1 to TRBJ1-1; D ambiguous. This CDR3 region has 13 residues. The germline V gene has CDR1 SGHRS and CDR2 YFSETQ. The germline V and J ends were trimmed by 7 bases and 5 bases, with 15 bases remaining between them. The DNA for the CDR3 is TGCGCCAGCGAAGGATCGGGTAGTACTGAAGCTTTCTTT. It is translated as CASEGSGSTEAFF.

This clone was picked up one time. The chain joins TRBV5-6 to TRBJ2-5; D is undetermined. Trimming shortened V by 2 bases and J by 7 bases, and 12 bases separated the two germline ends. Germline V gives CDR1 SGHDT, CDR2 YYEEEE. CDR3 length: 13 amino acids. CDR3: CASSFWPSGTQYF. In nucleotides, the CDR3 is TGTGCCAGCAGCTTCTGGCCGTCGGGGACCCAGTACTTC.

The V and J genes are TRBV29-1 and TRBJ2-1; 9 nucleotides align to TRBD1. Per germline, CDR1 SQVTM and CDR2 ANQGSEA. V was pared by 4 bases and J by 6 bases, with 7 bases of the junction left unmatched. The CDR3 consists of 14 residues. The CDR3 nucleotides read TGCAGCGTTGTACAGGGGGCGTTCCTCAATGAGCAGTTCTTC. This codes for CSVVQGAFLNEQFF.

V usage is TRBV5-1 and J usage is TRBJ1-4, with D unresolved. V gave up 0 bases and J gave up 7 bases, with 4 bases separating them. Germline CDR1 SGHRS, CDR2 YFSETQ. This CDR3 region has 12 residues. CDR3 in amino acids: CASSLGGEKLFF. CDR3 nucleotide sequence: TGCGCCAGCAGCTTGGGCGGTGAAAAACTGTTTTTT. The full variable domain, in which reference TRBV5-1 and TRBJ1-4 provide the parts outside the CDR3, is KAGVTQTPRYLIKTRGQQVTLSCSPISGHRSVSWYQQTPGQGLQFLFEYFSETQRNKGNFPGRFSGRQFSNSRSEMNVSTLELGDSALYLCASSLGGEKLFFGSGTQLSVL.

The chain links TRBV19 to TRBJ2-5; 8 nucleotides align to TRBD2. Trimming cost V 5 bases and J 5 bases; bases outside gene matches: 10. CDR3 length: 15 amino acids. CDR1 and CDR2 (germline): LNHDA, SQIVND (reference sequence). CDR3 nucleotides: TGTGCCAGTAGTCCGGGGACTAGTTTCTGGGAGACCCAGTACTTC. Amino acids: CASSPGTSFWETQYF.

The chain links TRBV4-2 to TRBJ2-7; 11 nucleotides match TRBD2. The germline V gene encodes CDR1 LGHNA and CDR2 YNFKEQ. The CDR3 consists of 16 residues. V shed 0 bases and J 3 bases; nucleotides not matched to a gene: 4. CDR3: CASSQEGSGRVYEQYF. In DNA form, the CDR3 reads TGTGCCAGCAGCCAAGAAGGTAGCGGGAGGGTCTACGAGCAGTACTTC.

V is TRBV29-1 and J is TRBJ2-5; a possible D gene is TRBD1 (7 bases). The CDR3 spans 13 residues. Trimming took off 4 bases at V and 5 bases at J, with 14 bases between the two ends. CDR1 and CDR2 (germline): SQVTM, ANQGSEA. The CDR3 DNA sequence: TGCAGCGTTGCCGGGGCAGGGGGGGAGACCCAGTACTTC. It codes for CSVAGAGGETQYF. Based on the CDR3 plus reference TRBV29-1 and TRBJ2-5, the full variable domain is SAVISQKPSRDICQRGTSLTIQCQVDSQVTMMFWYRQQPGQSLTLIATANQGSEATYESGFVIDKFPISRPNLTFSTLTVSNMSPEDSSIYLCSVAGAGGETQYFGPGTRLLVL.

V is TRBV6-5 and J is TRBJ2-7; 7 bases agree with TRBD1. CDR3 length equals 14 residues. Germline CDR1 is MNHEY and CDR2 is SVGAGI. The V and J ends lost 8 bases and 0 bases, in that order; junction bases with no gene match: 7. Written as DNA, the CDR3 is TGTGCCAGCTCTAACAGGGGAAGCTCCTACGAGCAGTACTTC. This translates into CASSNRGSSYEQYF.

The sample holds a few counts of this clone. This sequence joins TRBV7-8 and TRBJ2-5, with TRBD2 identical over 8 bases. CDR3 length: 16 residues. After removal of 4 bases from V and 1 base from J, the junction contained 8 bases not matched to a gene. Germline V gene sequence: CDR1 SGHVS, CDR2 FQNEAQ. The CDR3 protein is CASSSVSGSIQETQYF. The CDR3, as DNA: TGTGCCAGCAGCTCCGTCAGCGGGAGCATCCAAGAGACCCAGTACTTC.

V gene TRBV19 combines with J gene TRBJ2-3; 11 bases line up with TRBD2. Germline V gene data show CDR1 as LNHDA and CDR2 as SQIVND (reference sequence). Germline trimming cut 5 bases from V and 2 bases from J; bases unmatched to any gene: 3. The CDR3 is 15 residues long. In DNA, the CDR3 is TGTGCCAGTAGTCCGGGACTAGCGGACACAGATACGCAGTATTTT. Amino acids: CASSPGLADTDTQYF.

The gene calls are TRBV10-3 and TRBJ2-7; TRBD2 agrees at 12 bases. The germline V gene has CDR1 ENHRY and CDR2 SYGVKD. The length of the CDR3 is 14 residues. Trimming cost V 2 bases and J 6 bases; bases outside gene matches: 2. This chain's CDR3 is CAISETSGRREQYF. The DNA of the CDR3 is TGTGCCATCAGTGAGACTAGCGGGAGGCGCGAGCAGTACTTC.

The chain is built from TRBV30 and TRBJ1-3; maybe TRBD1 (5 bases). V was clipped by 0 bases and J by 0 bases, with 12 bases between them. The CDR3 has 16 residues. The germline CDR1 and CDR2 sequences are GTSNPN and SVGIG (reference sequence). The CDR3 is CAWSVPTVVSGNTIYF. CDR3 sequence (DNA): TGTGCCTGGAGTGTACCGACAGTGGTCTCTGGAAACACCATATATTTT.

The J gene is TRBJ2-1, the V gene TRBV24-1, with 12 bases matching TRBD2. From germline, CDR1 is KGHDR and CDR2 SFDVKD. V was clipped by 7 bases and J by 6 bases; unmatched bases: 3. The CDR3 spans 14 residues. The CDR3 DNA is TGTGCCACCAGGGGGACTAGCGGGCCCAATGAGCAGTTCTTC. Encoded protein: CATRGTSGPNEQFF.

The chain is built from TRBV6-2 or TRBV6-3 and TRBJ2-7, with 9 bases fitting TRBD2. Trimming cost V 4 bases and J 6 bases; bases outside gene matches: 13. This CDR3 contains 16 residues. Germline V CDR1 and CDR2: MNHEY, SVGEGT. CDR3 region: CASSSRGTGLASEQYF. DNA of the CDR3: TGTGCCAGCAGTTCACGGGGGACGGGACTAGCTTCCGAGCAGTACTTC.

The genes are TRBV19 and TRBJ1-5, with D tentatively TRBD1 (5 bases). The germline V gene encodes CDR1 LNHDA and CDR2 SQIVND (reference sequence). The V gene lost 5 bases and the J gene lost 5 bases, with 16 bases spanning the gap. This CDR3 contains 15 residues. As DNA, the CDR3 is TGTGCCAGTAGTTCGTGGACGGGGGTTGATCAGCCCCAGCATTTT. It codes for CASSSWTGVDQPQHF. Looking up the rest from reference TRBV19 and TRBJ1-5 gives the full variable domain: DGGITQSPKYLFRKEGQNVTLSCEQNLNHDAMYWYRQDPGQGLRLIYYSQIVNDFQKGDIAEGYSVSREKKESFPLTVTSAQKNPTAFYLCASSSWTGVDQPQHFGDGTRLSIL.

The chain joins TRBV2 to TRBJ2-7, with D maybe TRBD2 (5 bases). CDR3 length: 13 amino acids. Germline values: CDR1 SNHLY, CDR2 FYNNEI. The V end was cut by 4 bases, the J end by 9 bases, with 16 bases between. The CDR3, as DNA: TGTGCCAGCAGTGTCCGACCGGGATGGGGGCAGTACTTC. This sequence encodes CASSVRPGWGQYF. Together with reference TRBV2 and TRBJ2-7, the CDR3 gives the full variable domain: EPEVTQTPSHQVTQMGQEVILRCVPISNHLYFYWYRQILGQKVEFLVSFYNNEISEKSEIFDDQFSVERPDGSNFTLKIRSTKLEDSAMYFCASSVRPGWGQYFGPGTRLTVT.

The V call is TRBV27, the J call TRBJ1-6; the D gene is possibly TRBD1 (6 bases). Germline CDR1 is MNHEY and CDR2 is SMNVEV (reference sequence). Between the trimmed V and J ends, which lost 5 bases and 7 bases, there was a span of 12 bases. This CDR3 contains 14 residues. As DNA, the CDR3 is TGTGCCAGCAGTACCGGACAGCCGAATTCACCCCTCCACTTT. Its translation is CASSTGQPNSPLHF.

The chain combines TRBV6-5 with TRBJ2-5; D may be TRBD1 (6 bases). Trimming took off 6 bases at V and 5 bases at J, with 10 bases between the two ends. The CDR3 runs to 12 residues. The V gene's germline CDR1 is MNHEY and CDR2 SVGAGI. As DNA, the CDR3 is TGTGCCAGCAGCACAGGGTTCGAGACCCAGTACTTC. Protein: CASSTGFETQYF.